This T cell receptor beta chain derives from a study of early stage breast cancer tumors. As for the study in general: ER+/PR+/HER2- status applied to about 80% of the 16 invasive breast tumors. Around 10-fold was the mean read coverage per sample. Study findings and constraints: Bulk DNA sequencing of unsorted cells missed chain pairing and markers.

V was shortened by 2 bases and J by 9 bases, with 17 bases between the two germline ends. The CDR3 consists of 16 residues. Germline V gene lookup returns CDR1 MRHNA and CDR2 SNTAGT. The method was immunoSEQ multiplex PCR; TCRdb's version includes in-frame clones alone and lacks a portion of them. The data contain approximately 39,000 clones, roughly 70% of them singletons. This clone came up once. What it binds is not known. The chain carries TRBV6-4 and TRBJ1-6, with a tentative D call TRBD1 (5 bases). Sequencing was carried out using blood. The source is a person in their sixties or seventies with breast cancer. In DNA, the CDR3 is TGTGCCAGCAGTGACAAAAGCAGGGTACGGATTTCACCCCTCCACTTT. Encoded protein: CASSDKSRVRISPLHF.